This T cell receptor beta chain stems from a study of blood T cell repertoires in COVID-19. For the study at large: Sources were T cells, B-cell-depleted T cells, or PBMCs; the material itself was cDNA or gDNA.

The V end was cut by 0 bases, the J end by 1 base, with 12 bases between. The CDR3 sequence is 16 residues long. Per germline, CDR1 ENHRY and CDR2 SYGVKD. In the original workflow: For nucleated cells, counts were estimated from reference gene primer amplification. Only in-frame clones appear in the TCRdb table, and some are missing; sequencing was by immunoSEQ multiplex PCR. The V and J calls and the clone size are those of that table, but D and trimming were determined from the DNA. The sample lists 300,000 to 350,000 clones, around 90% occurring once. Resolution of symptoms, clearance, or two negative PCRs was present in recovered Cohort 3 donors.

The sequence derives from a man younger than 40 who had recovered from COVID-19. Sample: PBMCs or T cells enriched from blood (not recorded which). The V and J genes are TRBV10-3 and TRBJ1-1, with D hard to call. The CDR3 DNA is TGTGCCATCAGTGAGTCGGGCAGTTATTCGAACACTGAAGCTTTCTTT. This sequence encodes CAISESGSYSNTEAFF.